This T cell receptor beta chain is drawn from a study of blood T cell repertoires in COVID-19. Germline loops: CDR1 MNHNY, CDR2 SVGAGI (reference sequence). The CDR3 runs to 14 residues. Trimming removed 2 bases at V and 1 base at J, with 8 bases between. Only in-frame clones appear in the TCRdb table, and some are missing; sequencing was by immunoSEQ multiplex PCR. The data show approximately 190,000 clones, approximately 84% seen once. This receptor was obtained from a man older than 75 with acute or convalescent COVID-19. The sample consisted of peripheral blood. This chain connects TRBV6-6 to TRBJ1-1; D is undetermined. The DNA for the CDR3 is TGTGCCAGCAGTTACCGGCAGGAGAACACTGAAGCTTTCTTT. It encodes CASSYRQENTEAFF.